This T cell receptor beta chain came from a study of OX40 agonist ivuxolimab in advanced cancers. Germline loops: CDR1 LNHDA, CDR2 SQIVND (reference sequence). Trimming removed 5 bases from V and 0 bases from J, with 7 bases in between. The CDR3 spans 13 residues. Comment on this clone: Its antigen remains unknown. Other nucleotide sequences from this sample produce the same CDR3.

Profiling relied on immunoSEQ multiplex PCR, and the TCRdb table lists in-frame clones only, not all of them. Found here are about 43,000 clones, more than 75% of them singletons; the top ten hold approximately 15%. General study points: Clonal expansion among partial responders at 0.1-3.0 mg/kg ranked near the lowest.

The chain carries TRBV19 and TRBJ1-1, with no clear D. The receptor's source is an adult with an advanced solid tumor such as melanoma, head and neck, liver or kidney cancer. The source material was CD4+ or CD8+ T cells sorted from blood, sampled in a trial of the OX40 agonist ivuxolimab. The CDR3 sequence: CASSVGMNTEAFF. CDR3 sequence (DNA): TGTGCCAGTAGTGTTGGCATGAACACTGAAGCTTTCTTT.